These 24 T cell receptor beta chains were all obtained from the same sample, sequenced in a study of STAT5B mutations in CD4+ large granular lymphocyte leukemia. Profiled with immunoSEQ multiplex PCR; TCRdb holds only in-frame clones, not every one. The sample lists 700 or so clones, approximately 71% occurring once. What was sequenced was PBMCs. These receptors came from a man between 60 and 75 years old with CD4+ T-cell large granular lymphocyte leukemia.

The chain combines TRBV15 with TRBJ2-7; 7 bases fit TRBD1. This CDR3 comprises 14 residues. Germline V gives CDR1 LNHNV, CDR2 YYDKDF (reference sequence). The ends lost 0 bases at V and 6 bases at J; junction bases unmatched: 5. CDR3 coding DNA: TGTGCCACCAGCAGAGATAGGGACAGTTCCGAGCAGTACTTC. Amino acids: CATSRDRDSSEQYF. Drawing the rest from reference TRBV15 and TRBJ2-7, the complete variable domain is DAMVIQNPRYQVTQFGKPVTLSCSQTLNHNVMYWYQQKSSQAPKLLFHYYDKDFNNEADTPDNFQSRRPNTSFCFLDIRSPGLGDTAMYLCATSRDRDSSEQYFGPGTRLTVT.

The rearrangement joins TRBV6-5 to TRBJ1-4; TRBD1 matches at 7 bases. The CDR3 covers 14 residues. The V gene end was trimmed by 11 bases and the J gene end by 8 bases; junction bases not matched to a gene: 14. Germline V CDR1 and CDR2: MNHEY, SVGAGI. DNA for the CDR3: TGTGCCGGGAAGACCGGGACAGAATACGAAAAACTGTTTTTT. It is translated as CAGKTGTEYEKLFF.

The chain recombines TRBV11-2 with TRBJ2-6; tentative D call: TRBD1 (6 bases). With 5 bases removed from V and 1 base from J, the gap between germline ends came to 9 bases. CDR3 length: 15 residues. In germline, CDR1 is SGHAT, CDR2 FQNNGV. The CDR3 DNA sequence: TGTGCCAGCAGCCCTACAGGGTCTGGGGCCAACGTCCTGACTTTC. Translation: CASSPTGSGANVLTF. Variable domain in full (rest from reference TRBV11-2 and TRBJ2-6): EAGVAQSPRYKIIEKRQSVAFWCNPISGHATLYWYQQILGQGPKLLIQFQNNGVVDDSQLPKDRFSAERLKGVDSTLKIQPAKLEDSAVYLCASSPTGSGANVLTFGAGSRLTVL.

This rearrangement joins TRBV7-9 to TRBJ2-1; TRBD2 is a possible D gene (6 bases). The CDR3 is made up of 15 amino acids. Germline CDR1 is SEHNR and CDR2 is FQNEAQ (reference sequence). V lost 1 base and J lost 6, with 13 bases in between. CDR3 sequence: CASSLGGSSANEQFF. The CDR3 coding sequence is TGTGCCAGCAGCTTAGGGGGATCTAGCGCCAATGAGCAGTTCTTC.

This clone was counted once. The chain combines TRBV30 with TRBJ1-2; D uncertain. Germline values: CDR1 GTSNPN, CDR2 SVGIG (reference sequence). V was clipped by 4 bases and J by 2 bases, with 20 bases between them. The length of the CDR3 is 16 residues. The CDR3 is CAWNLPDTNANYGYTF. The CDR3 DNA reads as TGTGCCTGGAATTTACCTGACACCAACGCCAACTATGGCTACACCTTC.

V and J are TRBV7-9 and TRBJ1-2; D ambiguous. Germline CDR1 SEHNR, CDR2 FQNEAQ (reference sequence). This CDR3 comprises 14 residues. The V end lost 4 bases, the J end lost 4 bases, and 13 bases lay between the germline ends. CDR3 loop: CASSSELGSYGYTF. CDR3 DNA sequence: TGTGCCAGCAGCTCGGAACTGGGCAGCTATGGCTACACCTTC.

The table lists this clone with a few counts. V is TRBV2 and J is TRBJ1-2; D unresolved. The V end was cut by 2 bases, the J end by 7 bases, with 14 bases between. Germline CDR1 reads SNHLY; CDR2 reads FYNNEI. CDR3 length: 14 residues. The CDR3, as DNA: TGTGCCAGCAGTGAAAGGTATCCGACGGGTGGCTACACCTTC. As protein: CASSERYPTGGYTF.

The rearrangement joins TRBV13 to TRBJ1-5, with 7 bases fitting TRBD1. J was trimmed by 3 bases and V by 4 bases; bases with no gene match: 6. Germline values: CDR1 PRHDT, CDR2 FYEKMQ (reference sequence). There are 15 residues in the CDR3. CDR3 in DNA: TGTGCCAGCAGCTCTCGACAGGGTAACAATCAGCCCCAGCATTTT. This encodes CASSSRQGNNQPQHF. Drawing the rest from reference TRBV13 and TRBJ1-5, the complete variable domain is AAGVIQSPRHLIKEKRETATLKCYPIPRHDTVYWYQQGPGQDPQFLISFYEKMQSDKGSIPDRFSAQQFSDYHSELNMSSLELGDSALYFCASSSRQGNNQPQHFGDGTRLSIL.

There are a few counts of this clone. The J gene is TRBJ1-1, the V gene TRBV28; the match to TRBD1 covers 7 bases. CDR1 and CDR2 from the germline V gene are MDHEN and SYDVKM. Trimming removed 6 bases from V and 0 bases from J; junction bases left unmatched: 10. The CDR3 covers 16 residues. The CDR3 protein is CASSPGTAGLNTEAFF. The CDR3 region has the DNA TGTGCCAGCAGCCCCGGGACAGCCGGACTGAACACTGAAGCTTTCTTT.

The genes are TRBV7-3 and TRBJ1-2, with 9 positions matching TRBD1. CDR1 is SGHTA, CDR2 FQGTGA, per germline. This CDR3 has 15 amino acids. V lost 3 bases, J lost 4 bases, and 6 bases stayed unmatched. The CDR3 reads CASSFSGTGTYGYTF. CDR3 nucleotides: TGTGCCAGCAGCTTCTCCGGGACAGGGACCTATGGCTACACCTTC.

The chain is built from TRBV14 and TRBJ2-1, with a weak D call TRBD2 (5 bases). The germline CDR1 and CDR2 sequences are SGHDN and FVKESK. The CDR3 has 18 residues. Trimming took off 1 base at V and 7 bases at J, with 23 bases between the two ends. The CDR3 region is CASSQVGRGYDVYNEQFF. In nucleotides, the CDR3 is TGTGCCAGCAGCCAAGTAGGTCGAGGGTATGATGTTTATAATGAGCAGTTCTTC.

V gene TRBV27 combines with J gene TRBJ2-7, with D maybe TRBD2 (6 bases). The CDR3 is 13 residues long. V lost 4 bases and J 1 base, leaving 8 bases between the germline ends. CDR1 is MNHEY, CDR2 SMNVEV, per germline (reference sequence). DNA of the CDR3: TGTGCCAGCAGTTCCGGGACTTCCTACGAGCAGTACTTC. This sequence encodes CASSSGTSYEQYF.

Judged by abundance, this clone is medium-sized. The V call is TRBV6-1, the J call TRBJ2-5; TRBD1 aligns across 10 bases. V shed 6 bases and J 4 bases; nucleotides not matched to a gene: 8. CDR1 MNHNS and CDR2 SASEGT come from the germline V gene. The CDR3 has 15 amino acids. CDR3 coding DNA: TGTGCCAGCAGGGGACAGGGGTTATGGATAGAGACCCAGTACTTC. The encoded protein is CASRGQGLWIETQYF.

This rearrangement joins TRBV19 to TRBJ2-7; D is perhaps TRBD2 (5 bases). In germline, CDR1 is LNHDA, CDR2 SQIVND (reference sequence). The length of the CDR3 is 14 residues. V was pared by 5 bases and J by 1 base, with 12 bases between. CDR3 DNA: TGTGCCAGTAGTGGGCGAAGCGGATCCTACGAGCAGTACTTC. Amino acid sequence: CASSGRSGSYEQYF. Full variable domain (outside the CDR3, taken from reference TRBV19 and TRBJ2-7): DGGITQSPKYLFRKEGQNVTLSCEQNLNHDAMYWYRQDPGQGLRLIYYSQIVNDFQKGDIAEGYSVSREKKESFPLTVTSAQKNPTAFYLCASSGRSGSYEQYFGPGTRLTVT.

This clone ranks as medium-sized. The chain has TRBV27 and TRBJ1-1; 7 nucleotides agree with TRBD1. Trimming cost V 9 bases and J 7 bases; bases outside gene matches: 8. There are 12 residues in the CDR3. Looked up from germline, CDR1 is MNHEY and CDR2 is SMNVEV (reference sequence). The CDR3 DNA is TGTGCCAGTCAGACAGGGACACATGAAGCTTTCTTT. The encoded protein is CASQTGTHEAFF.

By sample share, this clone is medium-sized (0.01 to 0.1%). This chain uses TRBV27 with TRBJ2-4; 8 nucleotides align to TRBD1. V lost 8 bases and J lost 0; bases outside the gene matches: 12. The CDR3 covers 17 residues. Germline-derived CDR1 and CDR2 are MNHEY and SMNVEV (reference sequence). The CDR3 DNA reads as TGTGCCAGCGGGCGGACAGGGAGTATGCTAGCCAAAAACATTCAGTACTTC. It is translated as CASGRTGSMLAKNIQYF.

V is TRBV7-2 and J is TRBJ2-5, with 7 bases lining up with TRBD2. From germline, CDR1 is SGHTA and CDR2 FQGNSA. This CDR3 spans 14 amino acids. V lost 3 bases and J lost 4; bases outside the gene matches: 5. The CDR3, as DNA: TGTGCCAGCAGCTTGGGGCCTAGCGGAGAGACCCAGTACTTC. It specifies CASSLGPSGETQYF.

The chain has TRBV21-1 and TRBJ1-2. TRBV21-1 is a recognized pseudogene. The CDR3 contains 18 residues. CDR3 region: CASSKANCRVPPNYGYTF. The CDR3 DNA follows: TGTGCCAGCAGCAAAGCGAACTGTCGGGTGCCCCCAAACTATGGCTACACCTTC.

There are a few counts of this clone. The chain combines TRBV9 with TRBJ2-1, with 10 bases lining up with TRBD2. The CDR3 is made up of 16 amino acids. V lost 2 bases and J lost 7; bases outside the gene matches: 9. The germline CDR1 and CDR2 sequences are SGDLS and YYNGEE. DNA of the CDR3: TGTGCCAGCAGCGTTGATAGCGGGGGGACGGGGAATGAGCAGTTCTTC. This translates into CASSVDSGGTGNEQFF.

The rearrangement links TRBV28 to TRBJ1-5; no firm D call. The CDR3 covers 12 residues. Germline V gene sequence: CDR1 MDHEN, CDR2 SYDVKM. V was pared by 5 bases and J by 11 bases, with 13 bases between. For the CDR3, the DNA is TGTGCCAGCAGTCCGCTATACTCAGCCCAGCATTTT. It yields the protein CASSPLYSAQHF. Complete variable domain (other parts from reference TRBV28 and TRBJ1-5): DVKVTQSSRYLVKRTGEKVFLECVQDMDHENMFWYRQDPGLGLRLIYFSYDVKMKEKGDIPEGYSVSREKKERFSLILESASTNQTSMYLCASSPLYSAQHFGDGTRLSIL.

J is TRBJ1-2 and V is TRBV25-1; 8 bases are a match to TRBD1. The CDR3 extends over 14 amino acids. Trimming took 6 bases from V and 4 from J; bases not matched to a gene: 7. Germline CDR1 reads MGHDK; CDR2 reads SYGVNS. The CDR3 nucleotides are TGTGCCAGCAGGTCCTCGACAGGGGCCTATGGCTACACCTTC. It is translated as CASRSSTGAYGYTF.

V and J are TRBV9 and TRBJ2-3; D may be TRBD2 (6 bases). V shed 6 bases and J shed 0 bases, with 14 bases lying between them. The CDR3 extends over 15 amino acids. The germline CDR1 and CDR2 sequences are SGDLS and YYNGEE. The CDR3, as DNA: TGTGCCAGCACCGGTGAGGAGGGGAGCACAGATACGCAGTATTTT. It translates to CASTGEEGSTDTQYF.

This chain uses TRBV6-1 with TRBJ1-1; D unresolved. CDR1 and CDR2 (germline): MNHNS, SASEGT. Trimming shortened V by 6 bases and J by 1 base, and 6 bases separated the two germline ends. The CDR3 spans 12 residues. CDR3 sequence reads: CASRTRNTEAFF. DNA of the CDR3: TGTGCCAGCAGGACAAGGAACACTGAAGCTTTCTTT.

The rearrangement links TRBV21-1 to TRBJ2-1; TRBD2 reflects the table's D call only, with no check against the DNA. TRBV21-1 is termed a pseudogene. This CDR3 is 16 amino acids long. The CDR3 protein is CASSQDGGSSYNEQFF. Written as DNA, the CDR3 is TGTGCCAGCAGCCAAGACGGGGGTAGCTCCTACAATGAGCAGTTCTTC.